This is a list of T cell receptor beta chains from one sample in a study of blood T cell repertoires in COVID-19. The protocol was immunoSEQ multiplex PCR, while the TCRdb copy is restricted to in-frame clones and leaves out a portion. The sample holds approximately 140,000 clones, less than 80% seen once. Sequences were obtained from peripheral blood. The receptors shown here come from a man in his fifties or sixties with acute or convalescent COVID-19. Each CDR3 is given with its conserved first and last residue. A D gene is named only where the DNA matches it firmly. A clone size is listed for some rows: how often the clone was seen (once, few, many), or a class if it is expanded.

cdr3_aa cdr3_nt d_call clone_size j_call v_call
CASSLRTSSNTGELFF TGTGCCAGCAGCCTTCGGACTAGCAGCAACACCGGGGAGCTGTTTTTT TRBD2 . TRBJ2-2 TRBV3-1/TRBV3-2
CASSDASGSTTGELFF TGTGCCAGCAGTGATGCTAGCGGGAGTACGACCGGGGAGCTGTTTTTT TRBD2 . TRBJ2-2 TRBV2
CASRQSFSSTDTQYF TGTGCCAGCAGACAATCTTTCTCCAGCACAGATACGCAGTATTTT . . TRBJ2-3 TRBV7-6
CASSFPVGVGYNEQFF TGTGCCAGCAGCTTCCCGGTCGGGGTAGGGTACAATGAGCAGTTCTTC . . TRBJ2-1 TRBV7-9
CASSLAGGTGVDGYTF TGTGCCAGCAGTTTGGCAGGAGGGACAGGGGTTGATGGCTACACCTTC TRBD1 . TRBJ1-2 TRBV28
CASSTDPPGDEQFF TGTGCCAGCAGCACGGACCCACCGGGGGATGAGCAGTTCTTC . . TRBJ2-1 TRBV6-2/TRBV6-3
CASNGAWSQPQHF TGTGCCAGTAATGGGGCCTGGAGCCAGCCCCAGCATTTT . few TRBJ1-5 TRBV19
CASSLIGASTDTQYF TGCGCCAGCAGCTTGATAGGGGCCTCCACAGATACGCAGTATTTT . . TRBJ2-3 TRBV5-1
CAWSVNRGGQPQHF TGTGCCTGGAGTGTAAACAGGGGAGGTCAGCCCCAGCATTTT TRBD1 . TRBJ1-5 TRBV30
CASSYSSGTYSNQPQHF TGTGCCAGCAGTTACTCGTCCGGGACATATAGCAATCAGCCCCAGCATTTT . . TRBJ1-5 TRBV6-2/TRBV6-3
CASSQSRGRTEAFF TGTGCCAGCAGTCAGTCCCGGGGAAGGACTGAAGCTTTCTTT . . TRBJ1-1 TRBV28
CASSPPGLAGVWQYF TGTGCCAGCAGCCCCCCGGGACTAGCGGGAGTTTGGCAGTACTTC TRBD2 . TRBJ2-7 TRBV7-9
CASSLSSDEKLFF TGTGCCAGCAGCTTAAGCAGCGACGAAAAACTGTTTTTT . . TRBJ1-4 TRBV7-9
CATSGGYSYGYTF TGTGCCACCAGTGGAGGGTATAGCTATGGCTACACCTTC . once TRBJ1-2 TRBV24-1
CASSAGLRTEAFF TGTGCCAGCAGTGCAGGGCTCAGGACTGAAGCTTTCTTT . . TRBJ1-1 TRBV25-1
CASSDRLAGAGETQYF TGCGCCAGCAGCGATAGACTAGCGGGAGCGGGGGAGACCCAGTACTTC TRBD2 . TRBJ2-5 TRBV5-1
CASSFQGDGYTF TGTGCCAGCAGCTTTCAGGGTGATGGCTACACCTTC . . TRBJ1-2 TRBV11-2
CASSVGTGDQPQHF TGTGCCAGCAGCGTGGGGACAGGGGATCAGCCCCAGCATTTT TRBD1 . TRBJ1-5 TRBV9
CASSFLAGSSYEQYF TGTGCCAGCAGCTTCCTGGCAGGAAGCTCCTACGAGCAGTACTTC . . TRBJ2-7 TRBV7-9
CASSIGSGVTDTQYF TGTGCCAGTAGTATAGGTAGCGGAGTCACAGATACGCAGTATTTT . . TRBJ2-3 TRBV19
CASSFEGAPDNEQFF TGTGCCAGCAGCTTCGAGGGAGCTCCGGACAATGAGCAGTTCTTC . . TRBJ2-1 TRBV7-3
CASSKGTRAKNIQYF TGTGCCAGCAGCAAAGGAACTAGGGCCAAAAACATTCAGTACTTC . . TRBJ2-4 TRBV21-1
CASSLREGTGELFF TGTGCTAGCAGCTTACGGGAGGGCACCGGGGAGCTGTTTTTT TRBD2 . TRBJ2-2 TRBV7-7
CASSLLAEEGEQYF TGTGCCAGCAGCCTTCTAGCGGAGGAGGGCGAGCAGTACTTC TRBD2 . TRBJ2-7 TRBV3-1/TRBV3-2
CASSSGRGSAPLHF TGTGCCAGCAGCTCTGGACGGGGGAGCGCACCCCTCCACTTT . once TRBJ1-6 TRBV5-6
CASSSQGDEKLFF TGTGCCAGCAGCTCGCAGGGGGACGAAAAACTGTTTTTT TRBD1 . TRBJ1-4 TRBV5-5
CASSLDRANSPLHF TGTGCCAGCAGCCTGGACAGGGCTAATTCACCCCTCCACTTT TRBD1 . TRBJ1-6 TRBV5-4
CASSPRNGSRTNEQFF TGTGCCAGCTCACCACGAAACGGGAGTAGGACCAATGAGCAGTTCTTC . . TRBJ2-1 TRBV18
CASSVGTGGGSYEQYF TGTGCCAGCAGCGTAGGGACAGGGGGCGGGTCCTACGAGCAGTACTTC TRBD1 . TRBJ2-7 TRBV9
CASSYFNQPQHF TGTGCCAGCAGCTACTTCAATCAGCCCCAGCATTTT . . TRBJ1-5 TRBV13
CASSDGTGRNQPQHF TGTGCCAGCAGCGACGGGACAGGGAGAAATCAGCCCCAGCATTTT TRBD1 . TRBJ1-5 TRBV3-1/TRBV3-2
CASSPGTGSWNEQFF TGTGCCAGCAGCCCCGGGACAGGGTCGTGGAATGAGCAGTTCTTC TRBD1 . TRBJ2-1 TRBV5-4
CASSFFSGMNTEAFF TGTGCCAGCAGCTTTTTTTCAGGGATGAACACTGAAGCTTTCTTT . . TRBJ1-1 TRBV7-9
CASSTGTSGLQETQYF TGCGCCAGCAGCACTGGGACTAGCGGGCTCCAAGAGACCCAGTACTTC TRBD2 . TRBJ2-5 TRBV5-1
CASSHGLVGTYEQYF TGTGCCAGCAGCCACGGACTAGTAGGTACCTACGAGCAGTACTTC TRBD2 . TRBJ2-7 TRBV6-2/TRBV6-3
CASGPRVSPLHF TGTGCCAGCGGTCCCAGGGTTTCACCCCTCCACTTT . . TRBJ1-6 TRBV28
CASSLYGESYEQYF TGTGCCAGCAGCCTCTACGGGGAGAGCTACGAGCAGTACTTC . . TRBJ2-7 TRBV5-6
CAWSGSPAERTIYF TGTGCCTGGAGTGGCTCTCCCGCGGAGAGAACCATATATTTT . . TRBJ1-3 TRBV30
CASSKSGANYGYTF TGCGCCAGCAGCAAGAGCGGGGCTAACTATGGCTACACCTTC . few TRBJ1-2 TRBV4-3
CASSYTGGSDTQYF TGTGCCAGCAGCTATACAGGGGGGAGTGATACGCAGTATTTT TRBD1 . TRBJ2-3 TRBV7-2
CASSYHSYNSPLHF TGTGCCAGCAGTTACCACTCCTATAATTCACCCCTCCACTTT . . TRBJ1-6 TRBV6-5
CASSSQGNTEAFF TGTGCCAGCAGCTCCCAGGGGAACACTGAAGCTTTCTTT . . TRBJ1-1 TRBV11-2
CASSYSNGRGTGELFF TGTGCCAGCAGTTACTCCAACGGGAGAGGGACCGGGGAGCTGTTTTTT . . TRBJ2-2 TRBV6-2/TRBV6-3
CASRMSSGANVLTF TGCGCCAGCAGGATGAGCTCTGGGGCCAACGTCCTGACTTTC . . TRBJ2-6 TRBV5-1
CASSQVGLAGDNEQFF TGTGCCAGCAGCCAAGTTGGGCTAGCGGGGGACAATGAGCAGTTCTTC TRBD2 . TRBJ2-1 TRBV3-1/TRBV3-2